The 25 T cell receptor beta chains presented below share a single source sample, sequenced in a study of T cells after yellow fever vaccination. Using its own MiXCR run on the 5' RACE reads, TCRdb lists one record per CDR3 protein. The sample has some 300,000 distinct CDR3 sequences, 8.7% seen once. The material was CD4+ T cells sorted from PBMCs, obtained 5 days after the yellow fever booster vaccination. The origin of the receptors is a man aged 18-30 years who received the YFV17D yellow fever vaccine.

The chain links TRBV5-6 to TRBJ2-3; D possibly corresponds to TRBD2 (5 bases). Germline V gene data show CDR1 as SGHDT and CDR2 as YYEEEE. Deletions cut 5 bases from V and 5 bases from J, with 9 bases between. This CDR3 region has 12 residues. The CDR3 DNA reads TGTGCCAGCAGGGAGAGCGGAGATACGCAGTATTTT. Its translation: CASRESGDTQYF.

This clonotype was seen a few times. The chain carries TRBV30 and TRBJ2-3, with D hard to call. Germline values: CDR1 GTSNPN, CDR2 SVGIG (reference sequence). This CDR3 has 13 residues. The V and J ends lost 3 bases and 4 bases respectively, with 11 bases between them. The CDR3 loop reads CAWSYYGADTQYF. The DNA for the CDR3 is TGTGCCTGGAGCTATTACGGCGCAGATACGCAGTATTTT.

This clonotype was observed at least ten times. CDR3 loop: CSATPRGSGEPDTQYF. Here the CDR3 DNA reads TGCAGTGCTACCCCCCGGGGTAGCGGGGAACCAGATACGCAGTATTTT. This chain joins TRBV20-1 and TRBJ2-3; TRBD2 agrees at 8 bases. The CDR3 runs 16 residues. V was pared by 4 bases and J by 4 bases, with 13 bases of the junction left unmatched. Germline V gene sequence: CDR1 DFQATT, CDR2 SNEGSKA (reference sequence).

V usage is TRBV7-2 and J usage is TRBJ2-3, with D tentatively TRBD2 (5 bases). Germline CDR1 SGHTA, CDR2 FQGNSA. The CDR3 extends over 12 amino acids. The V end lost 1 base, the J end lost 9 bases, and 8 bases lay between the germline ends. The DNA for the CDR3 is TGTGCCAGCAGCTTAGGGAGGCTAACGCAGTATTTT. Protein product: CASSLGRLTQYF.

This rearrangement joins TRBV11-2 to TRBJ1-1; D gene ambiguous. CDR3 length equals 16 residues. Germline V gene sequence: CDR1 SGHAT, CDR2 FQNNGV. Trimming removed 3 bases from V and 1 base from J, with 15 bases in between. The CDR3 DNA is TGTGCCAGCAGCTTCCGAAGGAACGCGGGGAACACTGAAGCTTTCTTT. It codes for CASSFRRNAGNTEAFF.

This clonotype was recorded at least ten times. The chain recombines TRBV29-1 with TRBJ1-1, with 8 bases fitting TRBD1. With V trimmed by 6 bases and J by 7 bases, 19 bases remained unmatched. The CDR3 spans 16 residues. CDR1 and CDR2 from the germline V gene are SQVTM and ANQGSEA. The CDR3 DNA sequence: TGCAGCGTCGTCAAATTCCCCAGGGGGCTGACCCGTGAAGCTTTCTTT. This sequence encodes CSVVKFPRGLTREAFF.

The table lists this clonotype with many counts. This chain joins TRBV18 and TRBJ2-7, with no clear D. This CDR3 has 14 amino acids. Trimming took off 3 bases at V and 2 bases at J, with 11 bases between the two ends. Germline V lookup: CDR1 KGHSH, CDR2 LQKENI. The CDR3 DNA is TGTGCCAGCTCACCTCCGACGAAAACCTACGAGCAGTACTTC. As protein: CASSPPTKTYEQYF. Full variable domain (remainder filled in from reference TRBV18 and TRBJ2-7): NAGVMQNPRHLVRRRGQEARLRCSPMKGHSHVYWYRQLPEEGLKFMVYLQKENIIDESGMPKERFSAEFPKEGPSILRIQQVVRGDSAAYFCASSPPTKTYEQYFGPGTRLTVT.

This clonotype showed up just a few times. The limits of the CDR3 on the DNA are not certain, so only TCRdb's listed CDR3 is given. The V call is TRBV7-5, the J call TRBJ2-7; the table's D call, TRBD1, was not checked against the DNA. TRBV7-5 is annotated as a pseudogene. 23 amino acids form the CDR3, both terminal residues included. The CDR3 here is CISVPEALRTEIAPRYPSYEQYV.

The chain is built from TRBV21-1 and TRBJ1-1; TRBD1 is taken as the D call from the table, unchecked against the DNA. TRBV21-1 is designated a pseudogene. The CDR3 runs to 15 residues. CDR3 sequence: CASSKFGGRGTEAFF. DNA of the CDR3: TGTGCCAGCAGCAAGTTCGGGGGGCGCGGAACTGAAGCTTTCTTT.

V and J are TRBV6-2 or TRBV6-3 and TRBJ2-3; D possibly corresponds to TRBD1 (5 bases). Germline V lookup: CDR1 MNHEY, CDR2 SVGEGT. Trimming stripped 6 bases from V and 6 bases from J, with 22 bases between. CDR3 length: 16 residues. CDR3 amino acids: CASSTRASVRSDTQYF. Here the CDR3 DNA reads TGTGCCAGCAGCACCAGGGCGTCCGTTCGATCGGATACGCAGTATTTT.

This clonotype was found many times. The chain couples TRBV29-1 to TRBJ2-1, with 7 bases aligning to TRBD1. V shed 8 bases, J shed 0 bases, and the junction held 10 bases outside the gene matches. Germline assignment: CDR1 SQVTM and CDR2 ANQGSEA. The CDR3 loop spans 15 amino acids. The CDR3: CSFFSRDSSYNEQFF. The CDR3 DNA reads TGCAGCTTCTTCTCCCGGGACAGCTCCTACAATGAGCAGTTCTTC.

Only a few counts were recorded for this clonotype. The rearrangement uses TRBV10-3 and TRBJ2-7; the D gene is possibly TRBD2 (5 bases). CDR1 and CDR2 (germline): ENHRY, SYGVKD. There are 13 residues in the CDR3. V was trimmed by 4 bases and J by 3 bases, leaving 10 bases between them. DNA of the CDR3: TGTGCCATCAGTGGGGAGACTAACTACGAGCAGTACGTC. It encodes CAISGETNYEQYV.

This clonotype was recorded many times. V is TRBV7-2 and J is TRBJ2-3, with D unclear. This CDR3 contains 14 residues. Trimming removed 0 bases at V and 2 bases at J, with 6 bases between. Germline V gene data show CDR1 as SGHTA and CDR2 as FQGNSA. The CDR3 DNA reads TGTGCCAGCAGCTTAGCACGAAACACAGATACGCAGTATTTT. This translates into CASSLARNTDTQYF.

This chain joins TRBV12-3 or TRBV12-4 and TRBJ2-2; D is possibly TRBD1 (5 bases). CDR3 size: 12 residues. V lost 5 bases to trimming and J lost 16 bases, with 17 bases between them. CDR3 region: CASSPQTVTPFF. The CDR3 DNA follows: TGTGCCAGCAGTCCGCAGACAGTCACCCCGTTTTTT.

The V and J genes are TRBV7-2 and TRBJ1-1; D gene ambiguous. CDR1 and CDR2 from the germline V gene are SGHTA and FQGNSA. The V and J ends lost 5 bases and 0 bases respectively, with 13 bases between them. The CDR3 totals 15 residues. The CDR3: CASSHFRQMNTEAFF. DNA of the CDR3: TGTGCCAGCAGCCACTTCCGGCAAATGAACACTGAAGCTTTCTTT.

The chain recombines TRBV24-1 with TRBJ2-5; D ambiguous. The CDR3 has 13 amino acids. Trimming cost V 4 bases and J 5 bases, with 10 bases left between them. Germline V gene data show CDR1 as KGHDR and CDR2 as SFDVKD. CDR3 in amino acids: CATSEPEVETQYF. The CDR3 coding sequence is TGTGCCACCAGTGAGCCCGAGGTGGAGACCCAGTACTTC.

The chain has TRBV4-2 and TRBJ1-1; possibly TRBD1 for D (5 bases). The CDR3 is 12 residues long. V lost 6 bases to trimming and J lost 5 bases, with 10 bases between them. Germline V lookup: CDR1 LGHNA, CDR2 YNFKEQ. CDR3 in amino acids: CASRGEGTEAFF. CDR3 nucleotide sequence: TGTGCCAGCAGGGGGGAAGGGACTGAAGCTTTCTTT.

This clonotype was counted ten times or more. CDR3 sequence reads: CASSSNYGYTF. CDR3 bases: TGTGCCAGCAGCTCAAACTATGGCTACACCTTC. This chain uses TRBV3-1 with TRBJ1-2; no firm D call. The CDR3 is 11 amino acids. Germline values: CDR1 LGHDT, CDR2 YNNKEL (reference sequence). With 5 bases removed from V and 2 bases from J, the gap between germline ends came to 3 bases.

This clonotype was observed at least ten times. The chain employs TRBV7-3 and TRBJ1-4; 8 nucleotides align to TRBD1. This CDR3 has 14 residues. V dropped 4 bases and J dropped 6; count of bases not matched to a gene: 4. CDR1 is SGHTA, CDR2 FQGTGA, per germline. CDR3 amino acids: CASSSSGGHEKLFF. Written as DNA, the CDR3 is TGTGCCAGCAGCTCATCAGGGGGCCATGAAAAACTGTTTTTT. Supplemented by reference TRBV7-3 and TRBJ1-4, the full variable domain reads GAGVSQTPSNKVTEKGKYVELRCDPISGHTALYWYRQSLGQGPEFLIYFQGTGAADDSGLPNDRFFAVRPEGSVSTLKIQRTERGDSAVYLCASSSSGGHEKLFFGSGTQLSVL.

This clonotype has just a few counts. The chain employs TRBV11-3 and TRBJ2-5; 10 bases line up with TRBD2. The CDR3 totals 15 residues. J was trimmed by 1 base and V by 5 bases; bases with no gene match: 4. The germline CDR1 and CDR2 sequences are SGHNT and YENEEA. The DNA of the CDR3 is TGTGCCAGCAGCCCTACTAGCGGGGCCCAAGAGACCCAGTACTTC. This sequence encodes CASSPTSGAQETQYF.

A few counts support this clonotype. The CDR3 DNA follows: TGTGCCAGCAGCTCCCTCAATACGGACCCCCGACGGGCAGATACGCAGTATTTT. It encodes CASSSLNTDPRRADTQYF. The chain is built from TRBV7-2 and TRBJ2-3; no reliable D call. The V end lost 4 bases, the J end lost 4 bases, and 24 bases lay between the germline ends. Per the germline V gene, CDR1 is SGHTA and CDR2 is FQGNSA. This CDR3 region has 18 residues.

This chain connects TRBV5-1 to TRBJ2-5; D ambiguous. Germline lookup yields CDR1 SGHRS and CDR2 YFSETQ. The V gene lost 1 base and the J gene lost 1 base, with 11 bases spanning the gap. The CDR3 covers 15 residues. CDR3 loop: CASSLMSQSQETQYF. CDR3 coding DNA: TGCGCCAGCAGCTTGATGTCCCAGTCCCAAGAGACCCAGTACTTC. Filled out from reference TRBV5-1 and TRBJ2-5, the complete variable domain reads KAGVTQTPRYLIKTRGQQVTLSCSPISGHRSVSWYQQTPGQGLQFLFEYFSETQRNKGNFPGRFSGRQFSNSRSEMNVSTLELGDSALYLCASSLMSQSQETQYFGPGTRLLVL.

This clonotype was recorded a few times. The V call is TRBV6-1, the J call TRBJ1-3; no reliable D call. The CDR3 spans 14 residues. CDR1 MNHNS and CDR2 SASEGT come from the germline V gene. V gave up 4 bases and J gave up 2 bases, with 9 bases separating them. The CDR3 region has the DNA TGTGCCAGCAGTGCTTCTGGGACTGGAAACACCATATATTTT. Its translation is CASSASGTGNTIYF.

This clonotype was seen a few times. Since a much larger clone is just one base distant, this may be a read error. This chain connects TRBV7-2 to TRBJ1-6, with D perhaps matching TRBD1 (5 bases). Looked up from germline, CDR1 is SGHTA and CDR2 is FQGNSA. Between the trimmed V and J ends, which lost 1 base and 10 bases, there was a span of 14 bases. The CDR3 covers 15 residues. CDR3 region: CASSLGGDGGSPLHF. DNA of the CDR3: TGTGCCAGCAGCTTAGGGGGCGATGGCGGCTCACCCCTCCACTTT.

There are a few counts of this clonotype. The rearrangement links TRBV7-3 to TRBJ2-2, with D possibly matching TRBD1 (6 bases). Trimming took off 3 bases at V and 4 bases at J, with 9 bases between the two ends. The germline V gene encodes CDR1 SGHTA and CDR2 FQGTGA. This CDR3 spans 14 amino acids. CDR3 nucleotides: TGTGCCAGCAGCTTTACAGGGCGCACCGGGGAGCTGTTTTTT. This translates into CASSFTGRTGELFF.